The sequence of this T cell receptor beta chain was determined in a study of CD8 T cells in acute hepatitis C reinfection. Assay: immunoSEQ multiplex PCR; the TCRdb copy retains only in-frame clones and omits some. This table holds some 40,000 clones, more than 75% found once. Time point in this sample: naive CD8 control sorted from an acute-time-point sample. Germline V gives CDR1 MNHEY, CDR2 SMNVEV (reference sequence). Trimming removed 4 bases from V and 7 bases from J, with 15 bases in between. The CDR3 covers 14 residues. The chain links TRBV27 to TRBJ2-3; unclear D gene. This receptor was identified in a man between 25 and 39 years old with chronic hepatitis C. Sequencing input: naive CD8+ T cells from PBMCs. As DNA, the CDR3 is TGTGCCAGCAGTTCTAAACTCAGTGGGCATACGCAGTATTTT. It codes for CASSSKLSGHTQYF.